The present T cell receptor (beta chain) was sequenced within a study of tumor and adjacent non-tumor tissue in lung cancer. Trimming shortened V by 4 bases and J by 5 bases, and 11 bases separated the two germline ends. The germline CDR1 and CDR2 sequences are DFQATT and SNEGSKA (reference sequence). CDR3 size: 12 residues. TCRbeta libraries were built with three rounds of nested PCR, modified from ARM-PCR. TCRdb analysed the multiplex PCR reads with MiXCR anew, one entry per CDR3 protein. Of roughly 200,000 distinct CDR3 sequences listed, about 76% were seen once; the top ten hold approximately 26%. This sample's RNA came from whole unsorted tissue.

Sequenced: lung tumor tissue. This clonotype was obtained from a man between 60 and 70 years old with non-small cell lung cancer. The rearrangement joins TRBV20-1 to TRBJ1-2; no clear D gene. In DNA form, the CDR3 reads TGCAGTGCTATTGATTGGCAGTATGGCTACACCTTC. This codes for CSAIDWQYGYTF.